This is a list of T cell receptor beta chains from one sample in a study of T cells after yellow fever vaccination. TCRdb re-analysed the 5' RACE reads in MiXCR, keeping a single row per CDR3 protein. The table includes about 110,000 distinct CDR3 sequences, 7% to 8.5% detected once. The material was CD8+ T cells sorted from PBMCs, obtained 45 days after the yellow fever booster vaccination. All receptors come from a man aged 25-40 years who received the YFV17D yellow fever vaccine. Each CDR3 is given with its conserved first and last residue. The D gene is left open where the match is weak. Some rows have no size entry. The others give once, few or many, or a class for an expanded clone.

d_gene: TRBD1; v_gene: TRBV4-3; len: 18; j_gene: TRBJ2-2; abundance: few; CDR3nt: TGCGCCAGCAGCCAAGGAGGGACAGGGGGCTTGGATCCCGGGGAGCTGTTTTTT; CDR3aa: CASSQGGTGGLDPGELFF
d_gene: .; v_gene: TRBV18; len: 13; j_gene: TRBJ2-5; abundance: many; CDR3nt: TGTGCCAGCTCACTGGACAGTCTAGAGACCCAGTACTTC; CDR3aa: CASSLDSLETQYF
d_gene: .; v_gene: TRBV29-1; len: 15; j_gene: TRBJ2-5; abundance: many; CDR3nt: TGCAGCGTTGAAACGGGAAGGTTGGGGGGAAAGACCCAGTACTTC; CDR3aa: CSVETGRLGGKTQYF
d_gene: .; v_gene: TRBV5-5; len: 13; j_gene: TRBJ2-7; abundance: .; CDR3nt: TGTGCCAGCAGCTTCTGGGTGAGCTACGAGCAGTACTTC; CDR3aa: CASSFWVSYEQYF
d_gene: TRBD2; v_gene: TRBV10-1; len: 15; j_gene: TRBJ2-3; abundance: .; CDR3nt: TGCGCCAGCAGATCGACTAGCTCGGGCACAGATACGCAGTATTTT; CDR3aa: CASRSTSSGTDTQYF
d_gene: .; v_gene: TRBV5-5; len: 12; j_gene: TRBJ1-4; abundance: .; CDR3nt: TGTGCCAGCAGCGTACCAGATGAAAAACTGTTTTTT; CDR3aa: CASSVPDEKLFF
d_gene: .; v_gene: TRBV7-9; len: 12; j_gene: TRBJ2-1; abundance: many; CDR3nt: TGTGCCAGCAGCCTAAGTGGGTATGAGCAGTTCTTC; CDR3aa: CASSLSGYEQFF
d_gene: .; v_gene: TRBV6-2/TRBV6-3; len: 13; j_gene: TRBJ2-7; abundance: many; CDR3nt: TGTGCCAGCAGTTTAGCCGACGGATACGAGCAGTACTTC; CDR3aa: CASSLADGYEQYF
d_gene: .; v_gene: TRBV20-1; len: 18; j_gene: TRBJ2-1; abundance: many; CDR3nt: TGCAGTGCTAGAGTTAATATAGATGGCTTTTCGAGGTACAATGAGCAGTTCTTC; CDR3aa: CSARVNIDGFSRYNEQFF
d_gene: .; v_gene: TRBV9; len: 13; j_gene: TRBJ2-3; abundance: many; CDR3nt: TGTGCCAGCAGCGCGTCCGTCACAGATACGCAGTATTTT; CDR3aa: CASSASVTDTQYF
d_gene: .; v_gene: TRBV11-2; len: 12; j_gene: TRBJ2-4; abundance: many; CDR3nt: TGTGCCAGCAGCTTCCGGGGGAACATTCAGTACTTC; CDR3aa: CASSFRGNIQYF
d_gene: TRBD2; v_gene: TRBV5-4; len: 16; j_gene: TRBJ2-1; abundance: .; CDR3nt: TGTGCCAGCAGCTCGGAGGGACTAGCGATCTACAATGAGCAGTTCTTC; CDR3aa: CASSSEGLAIYNEQFF
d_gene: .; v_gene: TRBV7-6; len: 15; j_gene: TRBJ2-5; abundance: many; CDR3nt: TGTGCCAGCAGAGCAGAGGGAGAGTACCAAGAGACCCAGTACTTC; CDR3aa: CASRAEGEYQETQYF
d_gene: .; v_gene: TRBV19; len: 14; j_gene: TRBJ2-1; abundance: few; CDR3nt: TGTGCCAGTAGTGATCCCAGCTCCTACAATGAGCAGTTCTTC; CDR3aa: CASSDPSSYNEQFF
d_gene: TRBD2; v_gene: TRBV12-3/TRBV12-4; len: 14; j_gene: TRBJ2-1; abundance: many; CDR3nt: TGTGCCAGCAGTCTAGCGGGGAATAACAATGAGCAGTTCTTC; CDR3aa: CASSLAGNNNEQFF
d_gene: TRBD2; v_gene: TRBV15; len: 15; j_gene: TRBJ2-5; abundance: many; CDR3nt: TGTGCCACCAGCAGACTAGCGGGAGAGGTGGAGACCCAGTACTTC; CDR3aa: CATSRLAGEVETQYF
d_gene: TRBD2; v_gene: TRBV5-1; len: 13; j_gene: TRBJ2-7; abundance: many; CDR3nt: TGCGCCAGCAGCCGGGAGGGCTCCTACGAGCAGTACTTC; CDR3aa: CASSREGSYEQYF
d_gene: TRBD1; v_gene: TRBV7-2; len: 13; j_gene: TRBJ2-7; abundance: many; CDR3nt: TGTGCCAGCAGCTTAATATATGAGGGGGCGATGTACTTC; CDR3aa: CASSLIYEGAMYF
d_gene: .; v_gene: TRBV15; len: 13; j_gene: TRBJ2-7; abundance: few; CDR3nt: TGTGCCACCAGCAGAGATTTCGCGGAAGAGCAGTACTTC; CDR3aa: CATSRDFAEEQYF
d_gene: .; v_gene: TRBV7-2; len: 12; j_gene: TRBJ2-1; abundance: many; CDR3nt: TGTGCCAGCAGGTCGGCCGAACTTGAGCAGTTCTTC; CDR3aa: CASRSAELEQFF
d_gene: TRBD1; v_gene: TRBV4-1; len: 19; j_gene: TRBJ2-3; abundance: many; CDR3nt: TGCGCCAGCAGCCAAGACCGACCCGGGAGGGACAGGGGCCTAGATACGCAGTATTTT; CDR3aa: CASSQDRPGRDRGLDTQYF
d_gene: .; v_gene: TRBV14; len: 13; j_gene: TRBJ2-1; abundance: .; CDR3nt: TGTGCCAGCAGCCAAGCGCAGGGCCCTGAGCAGTTCTTC; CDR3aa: CASSQAQGPEQFF
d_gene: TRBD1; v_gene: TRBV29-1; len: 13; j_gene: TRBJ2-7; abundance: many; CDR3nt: TGCAGCGTCGACACGGGACAGAGCTACGAGCAGTACTTC; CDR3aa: CSVDTGQSYEQYF
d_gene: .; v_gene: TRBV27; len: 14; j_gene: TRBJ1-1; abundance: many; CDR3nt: TGTGCCAGCAGTGCACCGGGAAGGAACACTGAAGCTTTCTTT; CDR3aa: CASSAPGRNTEAFF
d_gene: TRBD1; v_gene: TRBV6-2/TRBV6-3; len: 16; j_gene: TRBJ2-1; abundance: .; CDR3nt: TGTGCCAGCAGTTTTAACCGGGACAGAGCCTACAATGAGCAGTTCTTC; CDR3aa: CASSFNRDRAYNEQFF
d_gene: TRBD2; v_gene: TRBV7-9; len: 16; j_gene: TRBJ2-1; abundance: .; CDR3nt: TGTGCCAGCAGCTTAGCTAGCGGGAGGATCTACAATGAGCAGTTCTTC; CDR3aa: CASSLASGRIYNEQFF
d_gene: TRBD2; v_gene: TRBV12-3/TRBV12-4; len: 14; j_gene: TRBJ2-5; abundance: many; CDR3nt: TGTGCCAGCAGTCCGGGACTAGGCGTGGAGACCCAGTACTTC; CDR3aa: CASSPGLGVETQYF
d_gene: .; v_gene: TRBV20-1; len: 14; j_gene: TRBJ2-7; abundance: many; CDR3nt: TGCAGTGTCGATCGACCTCATAGGGGGTACGAGCAGTACTTC; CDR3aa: CSVDRPHRGYEQYF
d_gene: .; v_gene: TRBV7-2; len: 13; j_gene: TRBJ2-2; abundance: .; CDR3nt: TGTGCCAGCAGCTTAGTCAGTACCGGGGAGCTGTTTTTT; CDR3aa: CASSLVSTGELFF
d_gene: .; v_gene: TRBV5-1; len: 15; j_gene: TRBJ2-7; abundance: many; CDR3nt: TGCGCCAGCAGCTCGGAGGGCGGGCTAAACTACGAGCAGTACTTC; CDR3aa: CASSSEGGLNYEQYF
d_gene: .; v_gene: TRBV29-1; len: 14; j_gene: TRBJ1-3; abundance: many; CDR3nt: TGCAGCGTTGAATTAGGGGACTCTGGAAACACCATATATTTT; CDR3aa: CSVELGDSGNTIYF
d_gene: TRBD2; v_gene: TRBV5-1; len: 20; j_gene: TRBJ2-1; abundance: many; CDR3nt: TGCGCCAGCAGCCCGATCGGGACTAGCGGGAGTTTGAGCTCCTACAATGAGCAGTTCTTC; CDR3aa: CASSPIGTSGSLSSYNEQFF
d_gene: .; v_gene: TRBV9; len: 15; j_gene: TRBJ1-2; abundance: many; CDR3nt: TGTGCCAGCAGCAACCGGGAGTTAGGGAACTATGGCTACACCTTC; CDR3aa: CASSNRELGNYGYTF
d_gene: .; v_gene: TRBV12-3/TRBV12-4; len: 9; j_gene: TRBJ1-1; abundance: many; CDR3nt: TGTGCCAGCAGTTTGGGTCGTCAGTTT; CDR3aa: CASSLGRQF
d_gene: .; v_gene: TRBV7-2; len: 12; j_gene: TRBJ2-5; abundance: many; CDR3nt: TGTGCCAGCATGCTTAACCAAGAGACCCAGTACTTC; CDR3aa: CASMLNQETQYF
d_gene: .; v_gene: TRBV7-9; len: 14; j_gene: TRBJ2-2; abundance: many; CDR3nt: TGTGCCAGCAGCTTAGACGGACCGACCGGGGAGCTGTTTTTT; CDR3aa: CASSLDGPTGELFF
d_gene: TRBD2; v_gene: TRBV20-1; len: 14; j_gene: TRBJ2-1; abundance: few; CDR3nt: TGCAGTGCTAGCTTAGTTGCGGGAGGGGACGAGCAGTTCTTC; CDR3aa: CSASLVAGGDEQFF
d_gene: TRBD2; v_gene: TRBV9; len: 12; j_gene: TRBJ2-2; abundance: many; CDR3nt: TGTGCCAGCTCTAGCGGTACCGGGGAGCTGTTTTTT; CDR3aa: CASSSGTGELFF
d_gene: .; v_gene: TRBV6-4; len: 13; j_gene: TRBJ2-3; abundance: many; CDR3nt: TGTGCCAGCAGTGTTACGGCCACAGATACGCAGTATTTT; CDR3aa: CASSVTATDTQYF
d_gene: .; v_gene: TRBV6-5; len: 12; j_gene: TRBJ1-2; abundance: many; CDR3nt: TGTGCCAGCAGTACAGGCGCCTATGGCTACACCTTC; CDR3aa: CASSTGAYGYTF
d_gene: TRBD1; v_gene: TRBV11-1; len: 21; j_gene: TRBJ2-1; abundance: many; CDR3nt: TGTGCCAGCAGCTTAGTCCTCGGACAGGGGAGCGGGGTCCCCCCAATGGGTGAGCAGTTCTTC; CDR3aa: CASSLVLGQGSGVPPMGEQFF
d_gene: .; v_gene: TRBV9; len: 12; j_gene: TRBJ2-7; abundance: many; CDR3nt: TGTGCCAGCAGCCCCGGTGGGGGGGAGCAGTACTTC; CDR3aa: CASSPGGGEQYF
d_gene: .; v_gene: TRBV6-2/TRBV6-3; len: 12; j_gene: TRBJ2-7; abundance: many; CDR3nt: TGTGCCAGCAGTTACCCCGGATACGAGCAGTACTTC; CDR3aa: CASSYPGYEQYF
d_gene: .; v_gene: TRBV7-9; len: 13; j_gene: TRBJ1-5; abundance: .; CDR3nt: TGTGCCAGCAGCCCCTCGGACAGACCGCCCCAGCATTTT; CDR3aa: CASSPSDRPPQHF
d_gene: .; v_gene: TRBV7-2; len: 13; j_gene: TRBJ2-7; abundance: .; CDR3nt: TGTGCCAGCAGCGCGACAGGAACCTACGAGCAGTACTTC; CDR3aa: CASSATGTYEQYF
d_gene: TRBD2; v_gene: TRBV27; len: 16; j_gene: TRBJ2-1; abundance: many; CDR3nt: TGTGCCAGCAGTCTGGTTTGGGAGGGCCCCTACAATGAGCAGTTCTTC; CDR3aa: CASSLVWEGPYNEQFF
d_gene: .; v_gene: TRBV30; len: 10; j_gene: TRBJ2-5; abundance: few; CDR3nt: TGTGCCTGGAGTTCTGAGACCCAGTACTTC; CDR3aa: CAWSSETQYF
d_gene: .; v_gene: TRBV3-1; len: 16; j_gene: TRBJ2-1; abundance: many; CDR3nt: TGTGCCAGCAGCCAAGAGGGGAGCGGTTCCTACCATGAGCAGTTCTTC; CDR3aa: CASSQEGSGSYHEQFF
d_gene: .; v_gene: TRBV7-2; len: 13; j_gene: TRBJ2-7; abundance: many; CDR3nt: TGTGCCAGCAGCGTGTACAGAGCCTACGAGCAGTACTTC; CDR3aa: CASSVYRAYEQYF
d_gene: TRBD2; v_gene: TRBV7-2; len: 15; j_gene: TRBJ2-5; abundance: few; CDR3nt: TGTGCCAGCAGCCCCAGGACTAGCGGAAAAGAGACCCAGTACTTC; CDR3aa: CASSPRTSGKETQYF
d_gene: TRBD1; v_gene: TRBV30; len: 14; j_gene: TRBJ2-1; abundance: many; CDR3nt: TGTGCCTGGAGACCGGGACAGGGCTACAATGAGCAGTTCTTC; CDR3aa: CAWRPGQGYNEQFF
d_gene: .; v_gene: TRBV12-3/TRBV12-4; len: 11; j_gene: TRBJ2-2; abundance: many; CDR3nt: TGTGCCAGCAGTGTGGGAAGCCCTCCGTTTTTT; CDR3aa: CASSVGSPPFF